Following are 28 T cell receptor beta chains from one sample sequenced in a study of T cell changes during pregnancy in multiple sclerosis. Profiling relied on immunoSEQ multiplex PCR, and the TCRdb table lists in-frame clones only, not all of them. The table includes approximately 110,000 clones, about 89% detected once. This material consisted of peripheral blood, taken after pregnancy. These receptors were taken from a female donor with multiple sclerosis, enrolled in a pregnancy study.

The genes are TRBV25-1 and TRBJ2-1; 7 nucleotides line up with TRBD1. Germline V gene data show CDR1 as MGHDK and CDR2 as SYGVNS. The CDR3 is 15 amino acids. V lost 3 bases and J lost 7; bases outside the gene matches: 9. DNA for the CDR3: TGTGCCAGCAGTGACGACAGGGTTCAATGGAATGAGCAGTTCTTC. Amino acid sequence: CASSDDRVQWNEQFF.

The chain combines TRBV5-1 with TRBJ2-2; 7 bases are shared with TRBD1. Trimming took 5 bases from V and 6 from J; bases not matched to a gene: 13. Germline V CDR1 and CDR2: SGHRS, YFSETQ. The CDR3 sequence is 16 residues long. CDR3 nucleotides: TGCGCCAGCAGGCGTACAGGGGTTAAGTCGTCCGGGGAGCTGTTTTTT. Amino acid sequence: CASRRTGVKSSGELFF. Together with reference TRBV5-1 and TRBJ2-2, the CDR3 gives the full variable domain: KAGVTQTPRYLIKTRGQQVTLSCSPISGHRSVSWYQQTPGQGLQFLFEYFSETQRNKGNFPGRFSGRQFSNSRSEMNVSTLELGDSALYLCASRRTGVKSSGELFFGEGSRLTVL.

This clone was seen more than once but under ten times. The rearrangement links TRBV7-8 to TRBJ1-6, with D unclear. The CDR3 sequence is 11 residues long. Trimming took off 6 bases at V and 8 bases at J, with 5 bases between the two ends. The germline CDR1 and CDR2 sequences are SGHVS and FQNEAQ. The CDR3 loop reads CASRSDSPLHF. In DNA form, the CDR3 reads TGTGCCAGCAGATCCGATTCACCCCTCCACTTT.

This clone was seen once. The V gene is TRBV27, the J gene TRBJ2-7; D call uncertain. Trimming pared 3 bases from V and 0 bases from J, leaving 9 bases between. Germline V CDR1 and CDR2: MNHEY, SMNVEV (reference sequence). There are 14 residues in the CDR3. CDR3: CASSFRYASYEQYF. CDR3 sequence (DNA): TGTGCCAGCAGTTTCCGGTACGCCTCCTACGAGCAGTACTTC.

The J gene is TRBJ2-7, the V gene TRBV7-8; D is unclear. Germline values: CDR1 SGHVS, CDR2 FQNEAQ. The CDR3 has 12 amino acids. Trimming removed 3 bases at V and 5 bases at J, with 8 bases between. CDR3 sequence (DNA): TGTGCCAGCAGCTTCCCGGCGGACGAGCAGTACTTC. Translated, it gives CASSFPADEQYF.

This rearrangement joins TRBV5-1 to TRBJ1-4, with 8 nucleotides matching TRBD1. The CDR3 has 16 amino acids. V lost 4 bases to trimming and J lost 3 bases; unmatched junction nucleotides: 8. Germline values: CDR1 SGHRS, CDR2 YFSETQ. The CDR3 region is CASSIEQGAANEKLFF. The DNA for the CDR3 is TGCGCCAGCAGCATAGAGCAGGGGGCGGCTAATGAAAAACTGTTTTTT.

The chain uses TRBV4-1 and TRBJ1-1; D is uncertain. CDR1 and CDR2 from the germline V gene are MGHRA and YSYEKL. V lost 0 bases and J 4 bases, leaving 9 bases between the germline ends. The CDR3 spans 14 residues. The CDR3: CASSQDALSTEAFF. DNA for the CDR3: TGCGCCAGCAGCCAAGATGCCCTTAGCACTGAAGCTTTCTTT.

The gene calls are TRBV9 and TRBJ2-5; 8 bases line up with TRBD2. CDR1 is SGDLS, CDR2 YYNGEE, per germline. Trimming removed 0 bases from V and 5 bases from J; junction bases left unmatched: 9. The CDR3 is made up of 16 amino acids. The CDR3 DNA reads as TGTGCCAGCAGCGTAGATTCGGGGGGGCCGAGTGAGACCCAGTACTTC. Its translation: CASSVDSGGPSETQYF. Filled out from reference TRBV9 and TRBJ2-5, the complete variable domain reads DSGVTQTPKHLITATGQRVTLRCSPRSGDLSVYWYQQSLDQGLQFLIQYYNGEERAKGNILERFSAQQFPDLHSELNLSSLELGDSALYFCASSVDSGGPSETQYFGPGTRLLVL.

V and J are TRBV6-5 and TRBJ2-5, with 7 bases fitting TRBD1. V shed 6 bases, J shed 2 bases, and the junction held 9 bases outside the gene matches. The CDR3 contains 15 residues. Germline lookup yields CDR1 MNHEY and CDR2 SVGAGI. CDR3 DNA: TGTGCCAGCAGCCTATTGGGACAGAAACAAGAGACCCAGTACTTC. Translation gives CASSLLGQKQETQYF.

In DNA, the CDR3 is TGTGCCAGCAGCGCCAGTTTTGCGGGGGGGCAAGGGGCCAACGTCCTGACTTTC. It yields the protein CASSASFAGGQGANVLTF. The chain employs TRBV7-6 and TRBJ2-6, with 9 bases identical to TRBD2. V shed 5 bases and J 4 bases; nucleotides not matched to a gene: 12. Germline lookup yields CDR1 SGHVS and CDR2 FNYEAQ. This CDR3 region has 18 residues.

The rearrangement joins TRBV7-9 to TRBJ2-3; maybe TRBD1 (5 bases). Deletions cut 3 bases from V and 6 bases from J, with 16 bases between. The germline CDR1 and CDR2 sequences are SEHNR and FQNEAQ (reference sequence). The CDR3 is 15 residues long. This CDR3 is CASSFSTAQQDTQYF. In DNA form, the CDR3 reads TGTGCCAGCAGCTTTTCGACAGCGCAACAGGATACGCAGTATTTT.

This chain uses TRBV13 with TRBJ1-6; 11 bases map to TRBD1. The CDR3 spans 19 residues. The germline V gene encodes CDR1 PRHDT and CDR2 FYEKMQ (reference sequence). V lost 0 bases and J lost 1; bases outside the gene matches: 5. CDR3 nucleotide sequence: TGTGCCAGCAGCTTAGGCCTAGGACAGGGGGCATCCTATAATTCACCCCTCCACTTT. This translates into CASSLGLGQGASYNSPLHF.

The rearrangement joins TRBV6-1 to TRBJ1-2; 8 bases are a match to TRBD1. The CDR3 is 13 residues long. J gave up 5 bases and V 6 bases, and 5 bases lay outside the gene matches. CDR1 MNHNS and CDR2 SASEGT come from the germline V gene. The CDR3 loop is CASRTDRGYGYTF. Written as DNA, the CDR3 is TGTGCCAGCAGGACTGACAGGGGTTATGGCTACACCTTC.

The V and J genes are TRBV18 and TRBJ2-7, with TRBD1 matching 8 bases. Per the germline V gene, CDR1 is KGHSH and CDR2 is LQKENI. Germline trimming cut 1 base from V and 4 bases from J; bases unmatched to any gene: 3. The CDR3 extends over 14 amino acids. The CDR3 DNA is TGTGCCAGCTCACCACTCCAGGGGGCATACGAGCAGTACTTC. It translates to CASSPLQGAYEQYF.

The gene calls are TRBV29-1 and TRBJ1-1; D is possibly TRBD1 (5 bases). V was cut by 7 bases and J by 0 bases, with 15 bases left in between. Germline CDR1 SQVTM, CDR2 ANQGSEA. CDR3 length: 14 residues. CDR3 region: CSAPGAGLNTEAFF. Here the CDR3 DNA reads TGCAGCGCCCCTGGGGCAGGTCTGAACACTGAAGCTTTCTTT.

This chain uses TRBV7-3 with TRBJ2-2, with unresolved D. V was trimmed by 5 bases and J by 4 bases, leaving 5 bases between them. Looked up from germline, CDR1 is SGHTA and CDR2 is FQGTGA. This CDR3 is 12 amino acids long. CDR3 in DNA: TGTGCCAGCAGCCTCCCCACCGGGGAGCTGTTTTTT. It codes for CASSLPTGELFF.

The chain's CDR3 is CASARQAGNYGYTF. The CDR3 DNA reads as TGTGCCAGTGCGCGCCAGGCGGGGAACTATGGCTACACCTTC. The chain carries TRBV19 and TRBJ1-2; D is unresolved. The CDR3 is 14 residues long. Trimming cost V 8 bases and J 2 bases, with 15 bases left between them. Germline V lookup: CDR1 LNHDA, CDR2 SQIVND (reference sequence). Combining the CDR3 with reference TRBV19 and TRBJ1-2 gives the whole variable domain DGGITQSPKYLFRKEGQNVTLSCEQNLNHDAMYWYRQDPGQGLRLIYYSQIVNDFQKGDIAEGYSVSREKKESFPLTVTSAQKNPTAFYLCASARQAGNYGYTFGSGTRLTVV.

The chain is built from TRBV19 and TRBJ1-1; D remains ambiguous. Trimming removed 6 bases from V and 0 bases from J, with 14 bases in between. The V gene's germline CDR1 is LNHDA and CDR2 SQIVND (reference sequence). The CDR3 has 15 residues. DNA of the CDR3: TGTGCCAGTAGGGAGGAGGGAGCCGTGAACACTGAAGCTTTCTTT. Translating gives CASREEGAVNTEAFF.

The chain employs TRBV29-1 and TRBJ2-7; D might be TRBD1 (6 bases). The length of the CDR3 is 15 residues. Per germline, CDR1 SQVTM and CDR2 ANQGSEA. V shed 6 bases and J shed 2 bases, with 20 bases lying between them. CDR3 nucleotide sequence: TGCAGCGTCGAGGGGGAGATGGACTTTCCCTACGAGCAGTACTTC. The encoded protein is CSVEGEMDFPYEQYF.

The chain is built from TRBV13 and TRBJ1-4, with TRBD1 as a possible D gene (5 bases). Germline values: CDR1 PRHDT, CDR2 FYEKMQ (reference sequence). The CDR3 contains 15 residues. The germline V and J ends were trimmed by 5 bases and 2 bases, with 12 bases remaining between them. CDR3 bases: TGTGCCAGCAGCCCGGGACTTCAGACTAATGAAAAACTGTTTTTT. It is translated as CASSPGLQTNEKLFF.

The chain joins TRBV6-1 to TRBJ1-1; TRBD1 aligns across 7 bases. V lost 5 bases to trimming and J lost 0 bases; unmatched junction nucleotides: 6. CDR3 length equals 15 residues. CDR1 and CDR2 from the germline V gene are MNHNS and SASEGT. The CDR3 here is CASSPGTAMNTEAFF. CDR3 in DNA: TGTGCCAGCAGTCCGGGGACAGCCATGAACACTGAAGCTTTCTTT.

The chain combines TRBV30 with TRBJ1-2, with a possible D match to TRBD1 (5 bases). Germline V lookup: CDR1 GTSNPN, CDR2 SVGIG (reference sequence). CDR3 length: 13 residues. V was cut by 3 bases and J by 5 bases, with 13 bases left in between. The CDR3 nucleotides are TGTGCCTGGAGATTAGAAAGGGGTTATGGCTACACCTTC. Translated, it gives CAWRLERGYGYTF. The entire variable domain, with the rest obtained from reference TRBV30 and TRBJ1-2, is as follows: SQTIHQWPATLVQPVGSPLSLECTVEGTSNPNLYWYRQAAGRGLQLLFYSVGIGQISSEVPQNLSASRPQDRQFILSSKKLLLSDSGFYLCAWRLERGYGYTFGSGTRLTVV.

The genes are TRBV7-9 and TRBJ2-5; 12 nucleotides line up with TRBD1. The CDR3 has 15 amino acids. The V segment lost 11 bases and the J segment 4 bases; nucleotides outside the gene matches: 11. Germline loops: CDR1 SEHNR, CDR2 FQNEAQ (reference sequence). In DNA, the CDR3 is TGTGCCGTCAAGTCGGGACAGGGGGCCGGAGAGACCCAGTACTTC. Translated, it gives CAVKSGQGAGETQYF.

The rearrangement links TRBV4-1 to TRBJ1-4, with D possibly TRBD1 on 6 matching bases. Trimming took off 0 bases at V and 1 base at J, with 21 bases between the two ends. The length of the CDR3 is 20 residues. Germline values: CDR1 MGHRA, CDR2 YSYEKL. This CDR3 is CASSQDRLRGSKGTNEKLFF. CDR3 sequence (DNA): TGCGCCAGCAGCCAAGATCGCTTGAGGGGGTCTAAGGGAACTAATGAAAAACTGTTTTTT.

The chain carries TRBV6-5 and TRBJ2-3; TRBD2 agrees at 8 bases. The V gene end was trimmed by 5 bases and the J gene end by 5 bases; junction bases not matched to a gene: 6. Germline-derived CDR1 and CDR2 are MNHEY and SVGAGI. The CDR3 contains 14 residues. In nucleotides, the CDR3 is TGTGCCAGCAGTAACGGGGGGGAGGTAGATACGCAGTATTTT. This gives the protein CASSNGGEVDTQYF.

The genes are TRBV6-5 and TRBJ1-1; D is perhaps TRBD1 (5 bases). Germline V gives CDR1 MNHEY, CDR2 SVGAGI. The CDR3 contains 16 residues. V lost 0 bases, J lost 3 bases, and 14 bases lay in between. The CDR3 spells CASSYSITGKDTEAFF. The DNA of the CDR3 is TGTGCCAGCAGTTACTCGATTACAGGAAAGGACACTGAAGCTTTCTTT.

This sequence joins TRBV13 and TRBJ2-3; 12 nucleotides line up with TRBD2. Looked up from germline, CDR1 is PRHDT and CDR2 is FYEKMQ (reference sequence). The CDR3 loop spans 14 amino acids. Unmatched junction bases numbered 1, after V lost 3 bases and J lost 6 bases. The CDR3: CASSFGTSGDTQYF. The CDR3 DNA reads TGTGCCAGCAGCTTTGGGACTAGCGGGGATACGCAGTATTTT.

The chain joins TRBV6-1 to TRBJ1-4, with 8 bases that match TRBD1. Trimming at V came to 4 bases and at J to 2 bases, leaving 6 bases not matched to a gene. This CDR3 contains 16 residues. Germline loops: CDR1 MNHNS, CDR2 SASEGT. The CDR3 nucleotides read TGTGCCAGCAGTGGTACTCGACAGGGGACTAATGAAAAACTGTTTTTT. It is translated as CASSGTRQGTNEKLFF.